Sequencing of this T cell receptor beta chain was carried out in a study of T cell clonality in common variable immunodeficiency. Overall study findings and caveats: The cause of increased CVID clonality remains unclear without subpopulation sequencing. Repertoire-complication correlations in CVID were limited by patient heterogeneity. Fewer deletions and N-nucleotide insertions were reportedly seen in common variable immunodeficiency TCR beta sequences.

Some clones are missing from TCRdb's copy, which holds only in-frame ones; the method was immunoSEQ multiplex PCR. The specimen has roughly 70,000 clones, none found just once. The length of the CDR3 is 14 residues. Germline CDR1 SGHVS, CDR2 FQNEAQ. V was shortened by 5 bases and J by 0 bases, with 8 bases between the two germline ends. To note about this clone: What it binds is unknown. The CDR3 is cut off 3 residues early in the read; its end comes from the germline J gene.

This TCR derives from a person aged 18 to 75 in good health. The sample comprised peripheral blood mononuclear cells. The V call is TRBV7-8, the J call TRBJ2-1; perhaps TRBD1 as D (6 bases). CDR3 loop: CASSDRSSYNEQFF. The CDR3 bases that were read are TGTGCCAGCAGCGACAGGAGCTCCTACAATGAG.